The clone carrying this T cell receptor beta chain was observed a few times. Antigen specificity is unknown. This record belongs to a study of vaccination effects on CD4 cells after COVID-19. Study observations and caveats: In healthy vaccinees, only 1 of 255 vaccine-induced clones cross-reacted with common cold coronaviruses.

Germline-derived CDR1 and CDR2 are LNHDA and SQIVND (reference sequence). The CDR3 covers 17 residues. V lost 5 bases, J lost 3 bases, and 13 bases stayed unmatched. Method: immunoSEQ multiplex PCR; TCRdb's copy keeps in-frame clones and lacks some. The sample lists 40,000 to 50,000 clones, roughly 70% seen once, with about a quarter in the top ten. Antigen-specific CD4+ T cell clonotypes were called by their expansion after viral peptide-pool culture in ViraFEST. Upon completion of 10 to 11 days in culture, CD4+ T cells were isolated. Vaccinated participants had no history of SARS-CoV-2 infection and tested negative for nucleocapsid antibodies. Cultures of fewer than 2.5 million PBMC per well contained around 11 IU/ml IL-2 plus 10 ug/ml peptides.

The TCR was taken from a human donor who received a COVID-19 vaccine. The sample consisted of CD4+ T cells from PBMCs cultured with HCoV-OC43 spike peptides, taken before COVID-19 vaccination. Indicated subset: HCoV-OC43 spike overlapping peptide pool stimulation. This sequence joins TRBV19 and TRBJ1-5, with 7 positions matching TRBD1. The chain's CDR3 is CASSRPILDRPNQPQHF. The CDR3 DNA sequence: TGTGCCAGTAGTCGTCCGATTTTGGACAGGCCCAATCAGCCCCAGCATTTT.